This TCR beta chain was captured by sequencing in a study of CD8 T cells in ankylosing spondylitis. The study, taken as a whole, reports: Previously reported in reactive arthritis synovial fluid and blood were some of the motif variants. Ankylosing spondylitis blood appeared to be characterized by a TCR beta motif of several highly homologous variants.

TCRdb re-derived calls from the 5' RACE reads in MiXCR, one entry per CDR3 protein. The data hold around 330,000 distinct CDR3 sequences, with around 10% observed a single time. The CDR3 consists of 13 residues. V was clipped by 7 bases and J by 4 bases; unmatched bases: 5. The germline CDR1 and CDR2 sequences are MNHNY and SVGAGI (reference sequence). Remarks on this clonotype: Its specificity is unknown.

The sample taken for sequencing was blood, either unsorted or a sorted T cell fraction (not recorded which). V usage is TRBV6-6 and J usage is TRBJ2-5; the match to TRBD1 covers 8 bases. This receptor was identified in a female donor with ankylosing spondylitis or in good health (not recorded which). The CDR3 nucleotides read TGTGCCAGCACCCCAGGGGGCGGAGAGACCCAGTACTTC. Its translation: CASTPGGGETQYF.